These 8 T cell receptor beta chains were sequenced from one sample in a study of neurological immune-mediated disorders. MiXCR was run by TCRdb on the 5' RACE reads, yielding one entry per CDR3 protein. The sample contains tens of thousands of distinct CDR3 sequences, about 14% of which appear only once. The material sequenced was CD4+ T cells from blood. The receptor source for this set is a woman aged 55-75 years with HTLV-1-associated myelopathy (HAM/TSP).

The table lists this clonotype with many counts. V and J are TRBV18 and TRBJ2-1, with D unresolved. CDR1 and CDR2 from the germline V gene are KGHSH and LQKENI. Trimming removed 2 bases from V and 8 bases from J, with 7 bases in between. The CDR3 is made up of 12 amino acids. This CDR3 reads CASSPAEYEQFF. Here the CDR3 DNA reads TGTGCCAGCTCACCAGCCGAGTATGAGCAGTTCTTC.

This clonotype was seen ten or more times. V and J are TRBV6-1 and TRBJ1-2; possible D gene TRBD1, 5 bases. The CDR3 is made up of 12 amino acids. V lost 7 bases to trimming and J lost 4 bases, with 10 bases between them. Looked up from germline, CDR1 is MNHNS and CDR2 is SASEGT. CDR3 in amino acids: CASNGGGYGYTF. The CDR3 DNA follows: TGTGCCAGCAACGGGGGAGGCTATGGCTACACCTTC.

This clonotype was detected ten times or more. The V call is TRBV7-2, the J call TRBJ2-3, with D possibly matching TRBD2 (5 bases). CDR1 SGHTA and CDR2 FQGNSA come from the germline V gene. This CDR3 comprises 16 residues. Trimming shortened V by 5 bases and J by 0 bases, and 15 bases separated the two germline ends. CDR3 nucleotides: TGTGCCAGCAGCCGCTCGATCAGGACTAGCACAGATACGCAGTATTTT. Amino acids: CASSRSIRTSTDTQYF.

This clonotype showed up just a few times. A much larger clone differs from this one at a single base, so this may be a read error. Here the CDR3 reads CVSSEDWLGLADTQYF. The CDR3, as DNA: TGTGTCAGCAGCGAGGATTGGTTGGGCCTTGCAGATACGCAGTATTTT. V and J are TRBV7-9 and TRBJ2-3; no definite D call. Germline loops: CDR1 SEHNR, CDR2 FQNEAQ (reference sequence). CDR3 length equals 16 residues.

V gene TRBV20-1 combines with J gene TRBJ2-4; 8 positions agree with TRBD1. This CDR3 has 13 amino acids. Germline V lookup: CDR1 DFQATT, CDR2 SNEGSKA (reference sequence). V lost 8 bases, J lost 6 bases, and 9 bases stayed unmatched. The CDR3 DNA follows: TGCAGTTACTCAACAGGGGGAGGAAACATTCAGTACTTC. It encodes CSYSTGGGNIQYF.

The sample holds many counts of this clonotype. This rearrangement joins TRBV20-1 to TRBJ2-7; 8 bases are a match to TRBD2. The germline V gene encodes CDR1 DFQATT and CDR2 SNEGSKA (reference sequence). V shed 0 bases and J 2 bases; nucleotides not matched to a gene: 6. The CDR3 runs to 15 residues. DNA of the CDR3: TGCAGTGCTAGAGAATCCCAGCGGGGGACCTACGAGCAGTACTTC. Translation gives CSARESQRGTYEQYF.

This clonotype was counted at least ten times. The CDR3 sequence is CSARDPEGVGTEAFF. In DNA form, the CDR3 reads TGCAGTGCTAGAGATCCAGAAGGGGTCGGCACTGAAGCTTTCTTT. The chain is built from TRBV20-1 and TRBJ1-1; a weak D match, TRBD1 (5 bases). The V end lost 0 bases, the J end lost 4 bases, and 15 bases lay between the germline ends. The CDR3 covers 15 residues. Germline lookup yields CDR1 DFQATT and CDR2 SNEGSKA (reference sequence).

The CDR3 spells CASSLEASGGGPSTDTQYF. The CDR3 DNA follows: TGCGCCAGCAGCTTGGAAGCTAGCGGGGGAGGACCTAGCACAGATACGCAGTATTTT. V is TRBV5-1 and J is TRBJ2-3; 10 bases are a match to TRBD2. The J segment lost 0 bases and the V segment lost 0 bases, leaving 10 bases of the junction unmatched. CDR3 length: 19 residues. Germline assignment: CDR1 SGHRS and CDR2 YFSETQ.